This record looks at one TCR beta chain sequence and its context. The data originate from a study of blood T cell repertoires in COVID-19. As for the study in general: Specimens from acute and convalescent COVID-19 originated in the United States, Italy and Spain. Sources were T cells, B-cell-depleted T cells, or PBMCs; the material itself was cDNA or gDNA.

V lost 6 bases and J lost 10; bases outside the gene matches: 10. Germline CDR1 is LNHDA and CDR2 is SQIVND (reference sequence). CDR3 length equals 13 residues. Assay: immunoSEQ multiplex PCR; the TCRdb copy retains only in-frame clones and omits some. The sample consists of over 400,000 clones, more than 80% of them appearing once. The receptor's source is a woman aged 30 to 39 with active or convalescent COVID-19. The specimen was peripheral blood. The rearrangement links TRBV19 to TRBJ1-1, with TRBD1 identical over 8 bases. The CDR3 protein is CASSRTGPAGAFF. Here the CDR3 DNA reads TGTGCCAGTAGCAGGACAGGGCCCGCGGGAGCTTTCTTT.